This T cell receptor (beta chain) was documented in a study of blood T cell repertoires in COVID-19. In the authors' methods: Reference gene primer amplification gave nucleated cell count estimates. Generated by immunoSEQ multiplex PCR, the TCRdb table keeps only in-frame clones and is missing some. D and trimming were read from the DNA, whereas the V and J calls and clone size are those reported in that table. The table lists about 280,000 clones, around nine tenths of them singletons, with over 9% in the top ten. Germline V CDR1 and CDR2: SNHLY, FYNNEI. V lost 6 bases and J lost 4, with 10 bases in between. This CDR3 contains 13 residues.

The sequencing input was peripheral blood. The J gene is TRBJ1-5, the V gene TRBV2, with D possibly being TRBD1 (5 bases). The receptor was derived from a woman aged 25 to 39 with COVID-19, enrolled during active disease. Here the CDR3 DNA reads TGTGCCAGCAGGAGACAGCCGAATCAGCCCCAGCATTTT. Its translation: CASRRQPNQPQHF.